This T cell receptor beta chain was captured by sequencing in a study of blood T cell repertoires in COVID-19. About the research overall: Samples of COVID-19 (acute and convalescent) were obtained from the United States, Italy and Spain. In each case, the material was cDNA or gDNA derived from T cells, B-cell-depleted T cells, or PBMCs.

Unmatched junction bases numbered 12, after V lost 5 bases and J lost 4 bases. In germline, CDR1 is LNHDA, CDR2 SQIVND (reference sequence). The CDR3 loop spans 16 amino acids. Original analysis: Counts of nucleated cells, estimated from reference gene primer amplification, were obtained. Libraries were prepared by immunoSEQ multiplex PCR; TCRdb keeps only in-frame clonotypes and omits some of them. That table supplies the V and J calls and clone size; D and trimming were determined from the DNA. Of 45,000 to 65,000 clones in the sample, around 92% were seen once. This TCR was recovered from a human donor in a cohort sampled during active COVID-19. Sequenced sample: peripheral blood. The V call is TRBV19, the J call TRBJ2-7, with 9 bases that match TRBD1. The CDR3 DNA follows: TGTGCCAGTAGTTACTCCGGGACAGGGTGGCAGTACGAGCAGTACTTC. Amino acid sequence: CASSYSGTGWQYEQYF.